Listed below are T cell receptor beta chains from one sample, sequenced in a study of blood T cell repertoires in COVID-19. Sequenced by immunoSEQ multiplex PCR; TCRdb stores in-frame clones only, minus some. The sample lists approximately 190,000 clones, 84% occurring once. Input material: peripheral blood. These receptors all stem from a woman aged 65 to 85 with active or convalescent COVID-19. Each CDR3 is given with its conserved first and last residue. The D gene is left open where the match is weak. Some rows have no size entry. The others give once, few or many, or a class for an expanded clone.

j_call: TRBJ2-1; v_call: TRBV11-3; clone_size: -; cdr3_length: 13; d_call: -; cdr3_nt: TGTGCCAGCAGCTTATGGGGGGACAATGAGCAGTTCTTC; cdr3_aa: CASSLWGDNEQFF
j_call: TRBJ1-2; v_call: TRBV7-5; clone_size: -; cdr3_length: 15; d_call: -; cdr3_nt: TGTGTCAGAAGCTTACCTTCTCTACAGGTCTATGGCTACACCTTC; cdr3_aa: CVRSLPSLQVYGYTF
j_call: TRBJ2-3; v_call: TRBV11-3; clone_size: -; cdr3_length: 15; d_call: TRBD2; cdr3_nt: TGTGCCAGCAGCGCCGGGACTAGCGGGATCCATACGCAGTATTTT; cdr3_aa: CASSAGTSGIHTQYF
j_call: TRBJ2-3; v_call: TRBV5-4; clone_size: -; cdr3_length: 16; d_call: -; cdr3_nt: TGTGCCAGCAGCGGGCGTCAGACAGGTTCTCTTGAATCGCAGTATTTT; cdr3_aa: CASSGRQTGSLESQYF
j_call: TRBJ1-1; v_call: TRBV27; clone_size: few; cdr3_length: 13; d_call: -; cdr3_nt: TGTGCCAGCAGTTTCTCAGGGCGGACTGAAGCTTTCTTT; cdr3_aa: CASSFSGRTEAFF
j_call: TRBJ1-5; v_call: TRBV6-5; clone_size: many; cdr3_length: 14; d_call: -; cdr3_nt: TGTGCCAGCAAGAGTCAGAGGGGCAATCAGCCCCAGCATTTT; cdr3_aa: CASKSQRGNQPQHF
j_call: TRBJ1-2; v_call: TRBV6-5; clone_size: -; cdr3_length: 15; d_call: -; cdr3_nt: TGTGCCAGCAGTTTGGAGCCGGGACAAAGCTATGGCTACACCTTC; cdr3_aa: CASSLEPGQSYGYTF
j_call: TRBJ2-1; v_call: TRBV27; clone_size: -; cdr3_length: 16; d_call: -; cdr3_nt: TGTGCCAGCAGTTTAGTTTTCTTGAGCTCCTACAATGAGCAGTTCTTC; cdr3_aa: CASSLVFLSSYNEQFF
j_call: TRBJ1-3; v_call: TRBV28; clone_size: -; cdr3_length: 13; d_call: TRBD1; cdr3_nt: TGTGCCAGCAGTACACAGGGGGCAAACACCATATATTTT; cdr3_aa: CASSTQGANTIYF
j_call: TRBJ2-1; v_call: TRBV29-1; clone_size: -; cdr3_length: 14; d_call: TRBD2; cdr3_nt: TGCAGCGTTGTCTCTCCTGGGGGAGGGAATGAGCAGTTCTTC; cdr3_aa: CSVVSPGGGNEQFF
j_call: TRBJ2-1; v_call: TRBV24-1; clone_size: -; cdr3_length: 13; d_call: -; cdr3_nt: TGTGCCACCAGTGATCCAGGGGCGAATGAGCAGTTCTTC; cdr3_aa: CATSDPGANEQFF
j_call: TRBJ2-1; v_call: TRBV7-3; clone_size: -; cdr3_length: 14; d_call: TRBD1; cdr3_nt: TGTGCCAGCAGCCGCTCAGGGGGTTCCATGGAGCAGTTCTTC; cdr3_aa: CASSRSGGSMEQFF
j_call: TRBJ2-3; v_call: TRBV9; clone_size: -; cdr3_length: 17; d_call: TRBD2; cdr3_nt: TGTGCCAGCAGCGAGACCGGGACTAGCTTAAGCACAGATACGCAGTATTTT; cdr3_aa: CASSETGTSLSTDTQYF
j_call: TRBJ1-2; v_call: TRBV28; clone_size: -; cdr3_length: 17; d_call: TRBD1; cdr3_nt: TGTGCCAGCAGTTTATGGGGCGGGACAGGGAATTCCCTCGGCTACACCTTC; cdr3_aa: CASSLWGGTGNSLGYTF
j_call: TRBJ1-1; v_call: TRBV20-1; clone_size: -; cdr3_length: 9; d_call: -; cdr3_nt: TGCAGAAACGGGGTGGGAGCTTTCTTT; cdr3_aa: CRNGVGAFF
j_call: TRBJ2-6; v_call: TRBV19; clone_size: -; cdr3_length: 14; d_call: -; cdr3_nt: TGTGCCACACGGGCGGGATCTGGGGCCAACGTCCTGACTTTC; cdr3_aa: CATRAGSGANVLTF
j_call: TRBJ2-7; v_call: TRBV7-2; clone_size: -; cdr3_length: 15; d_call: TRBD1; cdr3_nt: TGTGCCAGCAGCTTAGTAGGGACAGGGTCCTACGAGCAGTACTTC; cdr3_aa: CASSLVGTGSYEQYF
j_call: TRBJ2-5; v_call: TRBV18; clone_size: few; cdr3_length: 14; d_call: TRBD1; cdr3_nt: TGTGCCAGCTCACCCCGGACAGGGATAGAGACCCAGTACTTC; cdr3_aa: CASSPRTGIETQYF
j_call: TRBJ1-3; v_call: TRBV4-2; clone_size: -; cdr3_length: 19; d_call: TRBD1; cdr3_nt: TGTGCCAGCAGCCAAGATCGAACGCGGACAGGGAGGAAAGGAAACACCATATATTTT; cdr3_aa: CASSQDRTRTGRKGNTIYF
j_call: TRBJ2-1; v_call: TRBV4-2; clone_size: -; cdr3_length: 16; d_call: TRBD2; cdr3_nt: TGTGCCAGCAGCCCCGGGACTAGCGGGAGAGGCAATGAGCAGTTCTTC; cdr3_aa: CASSPGTSGRGNEQFF
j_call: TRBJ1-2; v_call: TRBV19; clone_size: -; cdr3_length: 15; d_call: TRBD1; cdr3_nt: TGTGCCAGTATCCCCGGGGCAGGGGGGCGGTATGGCTACACCTTC; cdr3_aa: CASIPGAGGRYGYTF
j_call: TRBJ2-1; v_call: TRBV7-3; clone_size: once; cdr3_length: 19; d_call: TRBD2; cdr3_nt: TGTGCCAGCAGATTCAAACCCCCGGGACTAGCGGAGCCCTACAATGAGCAGTTCTTC; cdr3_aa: CASRFKPPGLAEPYNEQFF
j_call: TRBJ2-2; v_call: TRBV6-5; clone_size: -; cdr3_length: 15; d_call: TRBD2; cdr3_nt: TGTGCCAGCAGTTACGTGGCGGGGGACACCGGGGAGCTGTTTTTT; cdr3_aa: CASSYVAGDTGELFF
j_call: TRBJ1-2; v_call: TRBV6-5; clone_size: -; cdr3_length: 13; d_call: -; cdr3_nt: TGTGCCAGCAGTTCGCTGAGCCTCTATGGCTACACCTTC; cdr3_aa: CASSSLSLYGYTF
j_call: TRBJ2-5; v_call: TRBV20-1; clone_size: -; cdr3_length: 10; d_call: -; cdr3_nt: TGCAGTGCCGCGAGGGAGACCCAGTACTTC; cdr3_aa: CSAARETQYF
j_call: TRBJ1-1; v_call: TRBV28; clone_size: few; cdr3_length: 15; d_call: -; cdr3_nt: TGTGCCAGCAGTTTGGGACCACAGGGTAAAGCTGAAGCTTTCTTT; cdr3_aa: CASSLGPQGKAEAFF
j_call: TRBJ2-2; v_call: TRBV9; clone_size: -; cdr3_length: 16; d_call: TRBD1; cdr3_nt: TGTGCCAGCAGCGCTAGGGGGACAGGGTATCACGGGGAGCTGTTTTTT; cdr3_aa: CASSARGTGYHGELFF
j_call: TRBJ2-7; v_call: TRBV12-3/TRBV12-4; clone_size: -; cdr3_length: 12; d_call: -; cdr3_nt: TGTGCCAGCAGAACGGGGGGCGGGGAGCAGTACTTC; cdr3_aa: CASRTGGGEQYF
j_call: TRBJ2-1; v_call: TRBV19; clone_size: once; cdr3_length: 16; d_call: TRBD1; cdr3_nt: TGTGCCAGTAGTATGGGGAGGGGACAGGGCTACAATGAGCAGTTCTTC; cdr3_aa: CASSMGRGQGYNEQFF
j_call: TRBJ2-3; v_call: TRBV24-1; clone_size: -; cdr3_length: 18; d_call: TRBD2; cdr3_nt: TGTGCCACCAGTGGACCCGGGACTAGCGCTAAAGTCACAGATACGCAGTATTTT; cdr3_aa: CATSGPGTSAKVTDTQYF
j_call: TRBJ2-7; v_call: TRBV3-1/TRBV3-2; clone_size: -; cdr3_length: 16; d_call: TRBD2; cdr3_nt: TGTGCCAGCAGCCAAGGGGGACTAGCGGTGTCCTACGAGCAGTACTTC; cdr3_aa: CASSQGGLAVSYEQYF
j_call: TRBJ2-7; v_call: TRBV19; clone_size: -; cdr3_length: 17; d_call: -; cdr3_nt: TGTGCCTCGGGCCCTTGGGGCCGGACCAGCGCAGGTTACGAGCAGTACTTC; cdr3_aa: CASGPWGRTSAGYEQYF
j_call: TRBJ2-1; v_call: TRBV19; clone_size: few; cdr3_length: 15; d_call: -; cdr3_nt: TGTGCCAGTAAAGGAACGGGAAAGGGGGAGAGAGAGCAGTTCTTC; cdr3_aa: CASKGTGKGEREQFF
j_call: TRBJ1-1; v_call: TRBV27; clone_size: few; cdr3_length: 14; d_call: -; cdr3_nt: TGTGCCAGCAGTTCTCCGAGGGCTAACACTGAAGCTTTCTTT; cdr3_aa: CASSSPRANTEAFF
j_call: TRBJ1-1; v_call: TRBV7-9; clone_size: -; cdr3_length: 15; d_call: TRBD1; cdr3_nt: TGTGCCAGCAGCATGACAGGGAACCTCAACACTGAAGCTTTCTTT; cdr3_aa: CASSMTGNLNTEAFF
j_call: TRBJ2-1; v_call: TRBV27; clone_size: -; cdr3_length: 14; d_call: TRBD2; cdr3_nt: TGTGCCAGCGGACTAGCGGGAACCTACAATGAGCAGTTCTTC; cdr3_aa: CASGLAGTYNEQFF
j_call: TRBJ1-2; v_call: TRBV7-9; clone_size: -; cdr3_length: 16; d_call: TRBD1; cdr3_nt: TGTGCCAGCAGCAAACGACAGGGGGCAAGAAACTATGGCTACACCTTC; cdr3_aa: CASSKRQGARNYGYTF
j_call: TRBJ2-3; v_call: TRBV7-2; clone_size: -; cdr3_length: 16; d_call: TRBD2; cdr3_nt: TGTGCCAGCAGCTTAGCACTAGCGGGTGGCACAGATACGCAGTATTTT; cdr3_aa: CASSLALAGGTDTQYF
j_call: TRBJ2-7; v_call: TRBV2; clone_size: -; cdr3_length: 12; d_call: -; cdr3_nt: TGTGCCAGTCTACAGGGTTCCTACGAGCAGTACTTC; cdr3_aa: CASLQGSYEQYF
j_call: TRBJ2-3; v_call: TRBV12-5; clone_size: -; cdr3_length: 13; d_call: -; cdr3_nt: TGTGCTAGTGGTTCCGGGAGCGCAGATACGCAGTATTTT; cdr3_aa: CASGSGSADTQYF
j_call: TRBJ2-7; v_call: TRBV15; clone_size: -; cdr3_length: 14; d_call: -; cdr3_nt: TGTGCCACCAGCAGAGACCGCCCTCGGGGCGAGCAGTACTTC; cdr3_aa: CATSRDRPRGEQYF
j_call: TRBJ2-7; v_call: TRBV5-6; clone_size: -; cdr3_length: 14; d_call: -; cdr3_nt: TGTGCCAGCAGCCCCCTGGGGGGGGCATACGAGCAGTACTTC; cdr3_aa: CASSPLGGAYEQYF
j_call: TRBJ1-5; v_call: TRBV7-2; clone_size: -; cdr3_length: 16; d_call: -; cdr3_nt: TGTGCCAGCAGCCTTACTCCGACAACGCCTCAAGGGCCCCAGCATTTT; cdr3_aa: CASSLTPTTPQGPQHF
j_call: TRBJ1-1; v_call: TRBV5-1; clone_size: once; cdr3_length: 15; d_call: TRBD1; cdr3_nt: TGCGCCAGCAGCAGCGACAGGGGGCTCGGCACTGAAGCTTTCTTT; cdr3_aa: CASSSDRGLGTEAFF
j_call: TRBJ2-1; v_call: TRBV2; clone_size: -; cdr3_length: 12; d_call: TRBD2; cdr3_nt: TGTGCCCATAGCGGGAGTAGCAATGAGCAGTTCTTC; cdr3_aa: CAHSGSSNEQFF
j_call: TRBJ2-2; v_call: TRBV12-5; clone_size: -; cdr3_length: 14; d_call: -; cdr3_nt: TGTGCTAGTGGTTTGTTAACGAACACCGGGGAGCTGTTTTTT; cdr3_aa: CASGLLTNTGELFF
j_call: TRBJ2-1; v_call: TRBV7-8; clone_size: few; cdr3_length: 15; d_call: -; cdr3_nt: TGTGCCAGCAGCTTACTGACAGGCAGATACAATGAGCAGTTCTTC; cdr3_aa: CASSLLTGRYNEQFF